This T cell receptor (beta chain) was captured by sequencing in a study of T cells expressing NK-cell markers. The CDR3 runs 16 residues. Germline-derived CDR1 and CDR2 are MGHRA and YSYEKL. TCRdb reprocessed the 5' RACE reads and keeps a single row for each CDR3 protein, giving no DNA. This sample's table reports some 440,000 distinct CDR3 sequences. J is TRBJ2-1 and V is TRBV4-1; TCRdb picks TRBD2, but there is no DNA to check that call. The sequenced sample consisted of blood T cells: a sorted CD56 or NKG2C T cell subset, CD4+ or CD8+ T cells, or bulk PBMC T cells (not recorded which). This sequence was found in a woman aged 50 to 60 in good health. The CDR3 is CASRLQLAGDYNEQFF.